The source of this TCR beta chain is a study of T cell responses to AZD1222 COVID-19 vaccine. General observations from the study: Donors, mostly white British, included more females; clonal diversity was possibly underestimated. At baseline, just 6 or 7 AZD1222 recipients tested seropositive. Repertoires were collected only later (after the peak T cell response had occurred).

The analysis combined second doses at about 4 or about 12 weeks. Clones were sequenced by immunoSEQ multiplex PCR, and TCRdb holds only the in-frame ones, with some missing. The repertoire holds approximately 300,000 clones, 90% to 95% seen once, with around 0.5% in the top ten. This CDR3 contains 15 residues. Trimming cost V 3 bases and J 7 bases; bases outside gene matches: 9. Germline V gene lookup returns CDR1 KGHSH and CDR2 LQKENI. This clone occurred once. Its antigen is still unknown. The TCR comes from an adult who received the AZD1222 COVID-19 vaccine. This specimen was peripheral blood, taken 28 days after the second AZD1222 dose. J is TRBJ2-7 and V is TRBV18; 10 nucleotides line up with TRBD1. The CDR3 sequence: CASSPGTGVPLEQYF. The CDR3 nucleotides read TGTGCCAGCTCACCCGGGACAGGGGTCCCTTTGGAGCAGTACTTC.